Below, one TCR beta chain is given with its context. The antigen it recognizes is unknown. Per-nucleotide qualities are absent, and no much larger clonotype sits a single base away. Donors were healthy HIV-negative adults with no recently reported acute infections or vaccinations. Every donor was a Caucasian adult residing in Nashville, Tennessee, USA. CD4+ T cells were enriched by magnetic negative selection; naive cells were then positively selected on CD45RA, and the negative fraction formed the memory subset. Blood was collected by leukapheresis, and PBMCs were isolated by Ficoll-Histopaque density gradient centrifugation and then cryopreserved in liquid nitrogen vapor phase. Analytical flow cytometry was used to check the purity and quantity of each magnetically sorted T cell population. Each sorted fraction had its genomic DNA isolated and then quantified by UV absorbance on a Nanodrop 2000c.

These data originate in a study of shared clonotypes between healthy human individuals (dated by TCRdb to 2018 to 2021). For the study in its entirety: Three men and a couple of women, aged 18 to 49 years, made up the cohort. Leukapheresis yielded between about 0.9 and 8.9 billion PBMCs per donor. Blood TCR repertoires of a handful of healthy adults were deeply sequenced to estimate repertoire size and the extent of clonotype sharing between individuals. Per donor, three plates each were used for CD4 naive and CD4 memory, two for CD8 naive, and one for CD8 memory. Libraries were prepared and TCR repertoires were sequenced by different laboratories using diverse techniques, in order to increase sequencing depth and limit assay-specific biases. What the authors observed across the whole study: Incomplete sequencing was indicated by rarefaction of sorted-subset datasets, despite the large sequencing depth. Because the study included a small number of donors, the genetic and exposure-history diversity represented was limited. Pairwise subsampling led to the expectation that sequencing depth would affect the degree of clonotype sharing among donors. Sampling was limited to blood, and TCR repertoires in tissue likely differ from TCR repertoires in blood. Estimated clonotype richness was generally larger for naive than for memory subsets. Around 5% of naive CD4, around 3.6% of naive CD8, around 2.3% of memory CD4, and 0.4% of memory CD8 clonotypes were shared across several donors. Compared with non-shared clonotypes, clonotypes shared by all four sorted-subset donors had higher generation probabilities.

The V end loses 3 bases and the J end loses 4 bases, and a stretch of 10 bases separates them. CDR1 and CDR2 are read off the germline V gene (reference sequence) as LNHDA and SQIVND. The CDR3 has 14 amino acids, counting the end cysteine and phenylalanine. This entry keeps only the CDR3 DNA: 42 bases, framed from base 1. TCR CDR3 regions were amplified from genomic DNA by multiplex PCR using the deep immunoSEQ assay. Genomic DNA extracted from each cell subset was distributed evenly over all wells of several immunoSEQ 96-well plates, and each plate served as one replicate. Each replicate PCR for sorted subsets received approximately 220 ng genomic DNA, equal to about 30,000 T cell genomes. Purified libraries were quantified with a Qubit 3.0 fluorometer, sized on a Bioanalyzer 2100, and re-quantified with the KAPA Library Quantification kit. Each immunoSEQ 96-well plate was sequenced on its own single-read 150-cycle Illumina NextSeq 550 flow cell. The authors' pipeline ran thus. Because the immunoSEQ output held only junctional sequences and lacked quality scores, the filtering could not match the filtering applied to full-length reads. Sequences were annotated with PyIR, a Python wrapper for IgBLAST v1.9, using IMGT germline references to assign V/J genes and CDR3. Reads were filtered out if the reads had weak V/J assignments (E-value above 1e-6), no CDR3, stop codons, out-of-frame junctions, or ambiguous translated residues. V3J clonotypes were defined as sequences sharing an identical inferred V gene, J gene, and CDR3 amino acid sequence. To compute the percentage overlap between repertoires, the number of shared unique clonotypes was divided by the size of the smaller repertoire. RTK rarefaction, the Chao1 estimator, and Recon v2.1 estimates of unobserved clonotypes were used to assess repertoire richness. For all TCRbeta clonotypes obtained by the gDNA method from a few donors, generation probabilities were computed with OLGA. Drawn from immuneACCESS, this table holds only the in-frame rearrangements with V and J called that TCRdb kept. Clones are partly lost; checked studies trace under half to an unresolved V gene and leave the rest unexplained. V, J and clone size reflect that table, while D and trimming were determined from the DNA. The sample table lists approximately 240,000 clones, 65% to 70% of them with a count of one. The biggest ten clones account for approximately 12% of the sample.

The clonotype comes from a man younger than 40 in good health. Recombination connected TRBV19 to TRBJ1-5; the D gene is unclear. The specimen sequenced was memory CD4+ T cells sorted from blood. Interpreted using the paper, the cell subset or site label stands for: CD45RA-negative fraction. The CDR3 is CASSIGAFNQPQHF. The DNA is TGTGCCAGTAGTATCGGTGCCTTTAATCAGCCCCAGCATTTT.